This is a list of T cell receptor beta chains from one sample in a study of beta chain features in type 1 diabetes. The assay was immunoSEQ multiplex PCR, and TCRdb's table has in-frame clones only and misses some. The profile shows about 370,000 clones, about 14% of them singletons. Sequenced: naive CD4+ T cells from blood. Every receptor here comes from a woman aged 18-29 years in good health. Each CDR3 is given with its conserved first and last residue. D genes are given only for firm matches. Clone size is not always given. Where it is, it says once, few, many or a class for expanded clones.

j_call | clone_size | d_call | v_call | cdr3_aa | cdr3_nt
TRBJ1-5 | NA | NA | TRBV7-3 | CASSLRIDQPQHF | TGTGCCAGCAGCTTGCGGATTGATCAGCCCCAGCATTTT
TRBJ1-2 | once | NA | TRBV6-6 | CASITGTYGYTF | TGTGCCAGCATCACAGGGACCTATGGCTACACCTTC
TRBJ2-1 | few | NA | TRBV7-9 | CASSPPGLYNEQFF | TGTGCCAGCAGCCCCCCGGGACTTTACAATGAGCAGTTCTTC
TRBJ2-5 | few | TRBD1 | TRBV25-1 | CASSRGQGSQETQYF | TGTGCCAGCAGCCGCGGACAGGGGAGCCAAGAGACCCAGTACTTC
TRBJ2-3 | NA | NA | TRBV9 | CASSQISSTDTQYF | TGTGCCAGCAGCCAGATCTCTAGCACAGATACGCAGTATTTT
TRBJ1-1 | once | NA | TRBV6-5 | CASSYERTMTEAFF | TGTGCCAGCAGTTACGAACGGACAATGACTGAAGCTTTCTTT
TRBJ1-5 | few | NA | TRBV19 | CASSEVQGHSNQPQHF | TGTGCCAGTAGTGAAGTACAGGGCCATAGCAATCAGCCCCAGCATTTT
TRBJ2-6 | NA | TRBD1 | TRBV4-3 | CASSQPGQGMRGANVLTF | TGCGCCAGCAGCCAGCCGGGACAGGGGATGCGTGGGGCCAACGTCCTGACTTTC
TRBJ2-2 | few | TRBD2 | TRBV25-1 | CASSHSGTHTGELFF | TGTGCCAGCAGCCATAGCGGGACCCATACCGGGGAGCTGTTTTTT
TRBJ2-7 | NA | NA | TRBV10-3 | CAISESDRAYEQYF | TGTGCCATCAGTGAGTCGGACAGAGCCTACGAGCAGTACTTC
TRBJ2-1 | few | NA | TRBV14 | CASSQGGRAYNEQFF | TGTGCCAGCAGCCAAGGAGGCAGGGCCTACAATGAGCAGTTCTTC
TRBJ2-2 | NA | NA | TRBV18 | CASSWADGTGELFF | TGTGCCAGCTCATGGGCCGATGGGACCGGGGAGCTGTTTTTT
TRBJ2-3 | NA | NA | TRBV4-1 | CASSHPGVSTDTQYF | TGCGCCAGCAGCCACCCGGGAGTATCCACAGATACGCAGTATTTT
TRBJ1-5 | few | NA | TRBV7-2 | CASSLGRTGSPQHF | TGTGCCAGCAGCCTTGGCAGAACTGGGAGCCCCCAGCATTTT
TRBJ1-1 | NA | NA | TRBV7-2 | CASSLVLGAGNTEAFF | TGTGCCAGCAGCTTAGTTCTGGGAGCGGGTAACACTGAAGCTTTCTTT
TRBJ2-1 | few | TRBD2 | TRBV27 | CASSFRRLAGEFF | TGTGCCAGCAGTTTTCGCCGACTAGCGGGAGAGTTCTTC
TRBJ2-1 | few | TRBD1 | TRBV30 | CAWGSRDRYFGNEQFF | TGTGCCTGGGGTTCCCGGGACAGGTACTTTGGCAATGAGCAGTTCTTC
TRBJ2-7 | NA | TRBD2 | TRBV5-4 | CASSGGLAGTYEQYF | TGTGCCAGCAGCGGCGGACTAGCGGGAACGTACGAGCAGTACTTC
TRBJ1-5 | few | NA | TRBV7-9 | CASSLEGGSNQPQHF | TGTGCCAGCAGCTTAGAAGGGGGAAGCAATCAGCCCCAGCATTTT
TRBJ2-5 | NA | NA | TRBV28 | CASSLVSQETQYF | TGTGCCAGCAGTTTAGTCAGCCAAGAGACCCAGTACTTC
TRBJ2-7 | NA | TRBD1 | TRBV27 | CASSRGMGRGRSEQYF | TGTGCCAGCAGTCGGGGGATGGGCAGGGGGCGATCCGAGCAGTACTTC
TRBJ1-1 | NA | TRBD1 | TRBV7-8 | CASSFSPGQMNTEAFF | TGTGCCAGCAGCTTTAGTCCGGGACAGATGAACACTGAAGCTTTCTTT
TRBJ2-2 | NA | NA | TRBV19 | CASRWSGEGGELFF | TGTGCCAGTAGGTGGTCGGGAGAAGGCGGGGAGCTGTTTTTT
TRBJ1-2 | few | NA | TRBV5-1 | CASSSPEGAGYTF | TGCGCCAGCAGCTCACCAGAAGGGGCTGGCTACACCTTC
TRBJ2-1 | NA | TRBD2 | TRBV7-9 | CASSLREGPDEQFF | TGTGCCAGCAGCTTACGGGAGGGCCCGGATGAGCAGTTCTTC
TRBJ2-1 | NA | TRBD2 | TRBV5-1 | CASSWLAAEGNEQFF | TGCGCCAGCAGCTGGCTAGCGGCCGAGGGAAATGAGCAGTTCTTC
TRBJ1-3 | few | TRBD1 | TRBV29-1 | CSAATGSLASGNTIYF | TGCAGCGCTGCGACAGGGAGCCTCGCCTCTGGAAACACCATATATTTT
TRBJ2-1 | NA | TRBD2 | TRBV5-4 | CASSLGGSGRATNEQFF | TGTGCCAGCAGCTTGGGAGGCAGCGGGAGGGCAACCAATGAGCAGTTCTTC
TRBJ1-1 | NA | NA | TRBV10-3 | CAIRSDIHTEAFF | TGTGCCATCAGGTCGGACATTCACACTGAAGCTTTCTTT
TRBJ1-2 | few | NA | TRBV30 | CAWSRRSPGYTF | TGTGCCTGGAGTCGGAGATCGCCTGGCTACACCTTC
TRBJ2-2 | NA | NA | TRBV29-1 | CSVEGGGGTGELFF | TGCAGCGTTGAAGGGGGAGGAGGAACCGGGGAGCTGTTTTTT
TRBJ2-7 | few | TRBD2 | TRBV28 | CASSPGGTGSYEQYF | TGTGCCAGCAGCCCCGGGGGGACGGGGTCCTACGAGCAGTACTTC
TRBJ1-1 | NA | NA | TRBV14 | CASSQVEVNTEAFF | TGTGCCAGCAGCCAAGTGGAGGTGAACACTGAAGCTTTCTTT
TRBJ2-6 | few | NA | TRBV19 | CASTDVGSGANVLTF | TGTGCCAGCACAGATGTAGGCTCTGGGGCCAACGTCCTGACTTTC
TRBJ2-5 | few | TRBD1 | TRBV19 | CASSSGQLQETQYF | TGTGCCAGTAGTTCGGGACAGCTCCAAGAGACCCAGTACTTC
TRBJ2-6 | NA | TRBD1 | TRBV6-1 | CASSADRGRGANVLTF | TGTGCCAGCAGTGCGGACAGGGGGCGAGGGGCCAACGTCCTGACTTTC
TRBJ2-3 | few | NA | TRBV29-1 | CSVTSISTDTQYF | TGCAGCGTCACTTCTATTAGCACAGATACGCAGTATTTT
TRBJ2-1 | NA | TRBD1 | TRBV29-1 | CSVGTGGPYNEQFF | TGCAGCGTCGGGACAGGGGGCCCCTACAATGAGCAGTTCTTC
TRBJ2-7 | few | NA | TRBV14 | CASSPIPRNEQYF | TGTGCCAGCAGTCCTATCCCCAGGAACGAGCAGTACTTC
TRBJ1-4 | few | NA | TRBV14 | CASSQGAREKLFF | TGTGCCAGCAGCCAGGGGGCTCGTGAAAAACTGTTTTTT
TRBJ1-5 | few | NA | TRBV23-1 | CASSHFDNSNQPQHF | TGCGCCAGCAGTCATTTTGACAATAGCAATCAGCCCCAGCATTTT